This T cell receptor beta chain derives from a study of cytotoxic CD8 clonotypes in ibrutinib-treated CLL (dated by TCRdb to the early 2020s). For the wider study: The cohort had ten to twelve relapsed/refractory and roughly 15 treatment-naive patients; some 17 were IGHV unmutated. On average, each sample had 255,043 productive templates and approximately 89,000 productive rearrangements. Cryopreserved peripheral blood mononuclear cells were collected before treatment, at response, and at either disease progression or sustained remission. Partial responses were observed in about 25 patients and complete responses in 2; after a median follow-up of 68 months, remission was maintained in approximately 14 patients and progression was observed in approximately 12. Every sample from remission and from progressive disease was obtained while the patients were still on ibrutinib. The response samples were drawn at a median of roughly eleven months into treatment, with a range of about 6 to 36 months. Of the 86 people in the trial, about two dozen had longitudinal samples available.

With respect to this clone: What antigen it recognizes has not been identified. No qualities accompany the bases; no much larger clone lies one base away.

CDR1 SGHTA and CDR2 FQGNSA were looked up in the germline V gene. Relative to germline, V is 1 base shorter and J is 7 bases shorter, with 11 bases between their ends. The CDR3 numbers 15 residues from cysteine through phenylalanine. Kept here is only the CDR3 DNA, which spans 45 bases and is read in frame from base 1. The sample's time point label, decoded: roughly 23 months on ibrutinib. For TCR beta library preparation, roughly 2 micrograms of genomic DNA were extracted from the cryopreserved PBMCs. Longitudinal blood samples from CLL patients on ibrutinib monotherapy were analyzed using high-throughput TCR beta sequencing. The patients took part in an open-label, single-center phase 2 trial of ibrutinib monotherapy. A MiSeq instrument was used for deep resolution sequencing, which targeted depths ranging from 1 in 1 million up to 1 in 200,000 T cells, with coverage averaging 10x for each clonotype. The immunoSEQ hsTCRB Kit was used to generate TCR beta libraries. In the source study's methods: The data were analyzed with ImmunoSEQ Analyzer and ImmunoSEQ Data Assistant, and V, D and J gene assignments followed IMGT definitions. Clonality, which ranges from 0 to 1, was calculated by subtracting the normalized Shannon entropy of productive rearrangement frequencies from one. Only overrepresented clonotypes making up at least 0.05% of each patient's repertoire were included in the public clonotype analysis. About twelve repertoires from age-matched healthy donors, obtained from immuneACCESS, served as clonality controls. TCRdb re-hosts the immuneACCESS table, in-frame sequences only. Its copies lack some clones; in the studies checked, an unresolved V gene accounts for under half of them, and the cause for the rest is not known. That table is the source of V, J and clone size, and D and trimming were worked out from the DNA. This sample comprises about 130,000 clones, about 85% of them detected only once. In total, the top ten clones hold 3.3% of the sample.

Overall study outcomes, separate from this receptor: At baseline, clonality was higher than in age-matched healthy donors and showed a strong correlation with circulating CD8+ T-cell counts. Sampling times were not matched between sustained-remission and progressing patients, and lymph node repertoires were not studied. At ibrutinib response clonality went up, during sustained remission it held steady, and at progression it dropped back toward baseline. Public clonotypes were rare and either shrank or stayed stable during treatment, and the rise in clonality at ibrutinib response reflected expansion of private clonotypes.

The receptor chain draws on TRBV7-2 and TRBJ1-6; D gene: possibly TRBD1, on 6 matching bases. Sequencing was performed on PBMCs, taken after 24 months of ibrutinib treatment. The origin of this receptor is a human donor with chronic lymphocytic leukemia. The sequenced DNA: TGTGCCAGCAGCTTAGGTCAGGGGCAAAATTCACCCCTCCACTTT. Its amino acids are CASSLGQGQNSPLHF.